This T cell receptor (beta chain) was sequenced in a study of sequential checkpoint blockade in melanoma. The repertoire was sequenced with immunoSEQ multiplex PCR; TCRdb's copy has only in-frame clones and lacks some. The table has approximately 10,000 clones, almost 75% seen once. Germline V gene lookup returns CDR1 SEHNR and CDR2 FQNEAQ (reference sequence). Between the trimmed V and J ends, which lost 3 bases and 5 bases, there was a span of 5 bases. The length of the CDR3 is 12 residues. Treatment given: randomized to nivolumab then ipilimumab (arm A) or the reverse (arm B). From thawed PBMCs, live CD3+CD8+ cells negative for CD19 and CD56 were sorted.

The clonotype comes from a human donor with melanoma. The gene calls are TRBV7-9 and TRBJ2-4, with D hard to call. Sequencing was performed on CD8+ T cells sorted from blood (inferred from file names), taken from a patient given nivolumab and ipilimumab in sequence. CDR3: CASSFHENIQYF. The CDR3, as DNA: TGTGCCAGCAGCTTTCATGAAAACATTCAGTACTTC.